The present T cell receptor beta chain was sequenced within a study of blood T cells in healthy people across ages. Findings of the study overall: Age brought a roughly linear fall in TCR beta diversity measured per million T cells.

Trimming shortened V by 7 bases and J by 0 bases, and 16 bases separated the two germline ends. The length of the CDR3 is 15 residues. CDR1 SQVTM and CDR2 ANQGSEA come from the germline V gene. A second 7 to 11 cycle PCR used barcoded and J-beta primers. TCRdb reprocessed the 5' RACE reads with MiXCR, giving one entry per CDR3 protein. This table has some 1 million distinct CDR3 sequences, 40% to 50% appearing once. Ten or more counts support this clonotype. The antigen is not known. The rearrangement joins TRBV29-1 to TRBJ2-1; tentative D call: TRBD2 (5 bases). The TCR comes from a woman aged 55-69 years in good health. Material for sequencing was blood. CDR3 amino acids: CSGRPTGSSYNEQFF. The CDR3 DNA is TGCAGCGGAAGACCCACGGGGAGCTCCTACAATGAGCAGTTCTTC.